Below, one TCR beta chain is given with its context. The V gene lost 0 bases and the J gene lost 5 bases, with 8 bases spanning the gap. The CDR3 totals 14 residues. From germline, CDR1 is SGHRS and CDR2 YFSETQ. The sample comes from a study of blood T cell repertoires in COVID-19. Clones were sequenced by immunoSEQ multiplex PCR, and TCRdb holds only the in-frame ones, with some missing. The sample records nearly 45,000 clones, 80% being singletons. This receptor was identified in a man aged 65-85 years with acute or convalescent COVID-19. The rearrangement links TRBV5-1 to TRBJ1-4; D unclear. Sequencing input: peripheral blood. CDR3 sequence (DNA): TGCGCCAGCAGCTTGGATGGGCAGAATGAAAAACTGTTTTTT. Amino acid sequence: CASSLDGQNEKLFF.